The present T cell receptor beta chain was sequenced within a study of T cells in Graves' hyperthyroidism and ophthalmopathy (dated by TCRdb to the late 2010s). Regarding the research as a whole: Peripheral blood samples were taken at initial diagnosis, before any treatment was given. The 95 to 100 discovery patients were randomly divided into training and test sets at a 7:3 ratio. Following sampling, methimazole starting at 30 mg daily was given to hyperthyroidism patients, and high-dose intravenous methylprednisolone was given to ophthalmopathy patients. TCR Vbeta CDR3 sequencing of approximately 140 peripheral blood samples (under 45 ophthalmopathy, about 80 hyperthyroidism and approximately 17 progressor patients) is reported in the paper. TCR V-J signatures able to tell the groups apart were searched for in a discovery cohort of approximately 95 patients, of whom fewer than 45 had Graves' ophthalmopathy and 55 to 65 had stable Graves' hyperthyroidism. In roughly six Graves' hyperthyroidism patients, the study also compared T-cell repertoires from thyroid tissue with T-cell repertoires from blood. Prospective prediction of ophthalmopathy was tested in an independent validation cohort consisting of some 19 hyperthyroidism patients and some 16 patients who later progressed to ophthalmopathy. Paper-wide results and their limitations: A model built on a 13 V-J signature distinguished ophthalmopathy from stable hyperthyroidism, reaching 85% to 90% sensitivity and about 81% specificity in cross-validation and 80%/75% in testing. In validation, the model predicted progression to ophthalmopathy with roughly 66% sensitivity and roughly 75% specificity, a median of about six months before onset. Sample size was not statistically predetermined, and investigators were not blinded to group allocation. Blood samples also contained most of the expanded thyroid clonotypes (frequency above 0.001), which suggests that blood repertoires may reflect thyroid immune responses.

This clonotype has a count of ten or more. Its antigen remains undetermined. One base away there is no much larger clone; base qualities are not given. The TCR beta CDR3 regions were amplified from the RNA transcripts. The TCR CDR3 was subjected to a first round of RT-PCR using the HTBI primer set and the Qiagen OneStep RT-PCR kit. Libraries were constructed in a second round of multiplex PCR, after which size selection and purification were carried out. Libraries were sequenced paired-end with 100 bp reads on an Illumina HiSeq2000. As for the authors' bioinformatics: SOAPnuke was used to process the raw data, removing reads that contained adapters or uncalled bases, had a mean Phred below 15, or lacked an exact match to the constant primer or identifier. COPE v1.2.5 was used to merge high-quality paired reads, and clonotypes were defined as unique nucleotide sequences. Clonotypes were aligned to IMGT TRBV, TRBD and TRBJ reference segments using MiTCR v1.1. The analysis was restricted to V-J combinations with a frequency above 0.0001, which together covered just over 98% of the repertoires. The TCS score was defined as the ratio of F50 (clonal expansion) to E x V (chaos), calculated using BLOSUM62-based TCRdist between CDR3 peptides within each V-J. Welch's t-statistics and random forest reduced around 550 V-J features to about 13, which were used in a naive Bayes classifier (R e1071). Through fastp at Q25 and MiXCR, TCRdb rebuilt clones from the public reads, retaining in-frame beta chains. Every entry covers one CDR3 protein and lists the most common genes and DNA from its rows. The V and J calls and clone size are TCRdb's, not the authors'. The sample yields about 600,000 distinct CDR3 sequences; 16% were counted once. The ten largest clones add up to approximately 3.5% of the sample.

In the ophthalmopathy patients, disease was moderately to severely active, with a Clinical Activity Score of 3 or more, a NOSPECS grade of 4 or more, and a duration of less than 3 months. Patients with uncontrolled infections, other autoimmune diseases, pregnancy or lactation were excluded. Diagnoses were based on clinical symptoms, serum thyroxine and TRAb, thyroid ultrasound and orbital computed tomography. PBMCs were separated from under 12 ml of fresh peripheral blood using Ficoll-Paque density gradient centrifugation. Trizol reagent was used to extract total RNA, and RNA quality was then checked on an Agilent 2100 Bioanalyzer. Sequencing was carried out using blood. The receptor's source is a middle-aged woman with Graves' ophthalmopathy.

The CDR3 corresponds to CSAEGERDTEAFF. Read as DNA, the sequence is TGCAGTGCCGAGGGGGAGAGGGACACTGAAGCTTTCTTT. The V gene is TRBV20-1 and the J gene is TRBJ1-1; TRBD1 is a weak D gene call, 6 bases matching. For CDR1 and CDR2, the germline V gene (reference sequence) lists DFQATT and SNEGSKA. V is reduced by 6 bases and J by 3 bases, leaving a spacing of 14 bases between them. From cysteine to phenylalanine, the CDR3 is 13 amino acids long. Left in the record is the CDR3 DNA by itself, 39 bases read in frame from the first base.